The next 26 T cell receptor beta chains were all read from a single sample in a study of cytomegalovirus exposure and HLA in healthy donors. The primer mix had 60 Vbeta and 13 Jbeta primers. Libraries were prepared by immunoSEQ multiplex PCR; TCRdb keeps only in-frame clonotypes and omits some of them. Reported are about 200,000 clones; the ten largest clones contain roughly 0.89%. Sample: PBMCs. Receptors were obtained from a woman in her twenties or thirties in good health and CMV-seropositive.

The gene calls are TRBV28 and TRBJ2-3; D possibly corresponds to TRBD2 (6 bases). Germline V gene lookup returns CDR1 MDHEN and CDR2 SYDVKM. This CDR3 has 15 amino acids. With 5 bases removed from V and 0 bases from J, the gap between germline ends came to 12 bases. The CDR3 protein is CASSTAGISTDTQYF. The DNA of the CDR3 is TGTGCCAGCAGTACGGCGGGGATTAGCACAGATACGCAGTATTTT.

The chain links TRBV11-2 to TRBJ2-1, with 8 bases matching TRBD2. From germline, CDR1 is SGHAT and CDR2 FQNNGV. J was trimmed by 15 bases and V by 0 bases; bases with no gene match: 10. The CDR3 contains 14 residues. CDR3 sequence (DNA): TGTGCCAGCAGCTTAGAGGGACTAGTGAGGGGGAGGTTCTTC. Its protein product is CASSLEGLVRGRFF.

The rearrangement uses TRBV7-2 and TRBJ1-5, with a possible D match to TRBD1 (6 bases). V was trimmed by 5 bases and J by 2 bases, leaving 19 bases between them. From germline, CDR1 is SGHTA and CDR2 FQGNSA. The CDR3 length is 17 residues. The CDR3 DNA reads TGTGCCAGCAGCCCCCGCCAGGGGTTGAGTCGCAATCAGCCCCAGCATTTT. Translated, it gives CASSPRQGLSRNQPQHF.

This rearrangement joins TRBV5-6 to TRBJ2-7; 7 bases line up with TRBD2. CDR3 size: 14 residues. Germline V gene sequence: CDR1 SGHDT, CDR2 YYEEEE. With 2 bases clipped from V and 6 bases from J, the junction kept 8 bases outside the gene matches. CDR3 in amino acids: CASSLEAGVPEQYF. In nucleotides, the CDR3 is TGTGCCAGCAGCTTAGAGGCGGGAGTACCCGAGCAGTACTTC. Complete variable domain (other parts from reference TRBV5-6 and TRBJ2-7): DAGVTQSPTHLIKTRGQQVTLRCSPKSGHDTVSWYQQALGQGPQFIFQYYEEEERQRGNFPDRFSGHQFPNYSSELNVNALLLGDSALYLCASSLEAGVPEQYFGPGTRLTVT.

The chain combines TRBV19 with TRBJ2-3; D is perhaps TRBD1 (5 bases). Germline V lookup: CDR1 LNHDA, CDR2 SQIVND (reference sequence). This CDR3 contains 16 residues. V gave up 6 bases and J gave up 5 bases, with 21 bases separating them. As DNA, the CDR3 is TGTGCCAGTAGAGAATGGGGCGTAGGGAAGGTAGATACGCAGTATTTT. This translates into CASREWGVGKVDTQYF.

V and J are TRBV6-1 and TRBJ1-2, with D possibly matching TRBD1 (5 bases). CDR3 length: 16 amino acids. V lost 1 base and J 4 bases, leaving 16 bases between the germline ends. Germline values: CDR1 MNHNS, CDR2 SASEGT. The CDR3 nucleotides are TGTGCCAGCAGTGAAGAAATTGCGGGGCGCATCTATGGCTACACCTTC. Translation gives CASSEEIAGRIYGYTF.

The chain uses TRBV2 and TRBJ2-7; D unclear. There are 14 residues in the CDR3. CDR1 and CDR2 from the germline V gene are SNHLY and FYNNEI. V gave up 1 base and J gave up 2 bases, with 9 bases separating them. The CDR3 bases are TGTGCCAGCAGTGAAGTACAGCCGGCCTACGAGCAGTACTTC. Encoded protein: CASSEVQPAYEQYF.

The V call is TRBV2, the J call TRBJ1-2; TRBD1 agrees at 9 bases. Germline V CDR1 and CDR2: SNHLY, FYNNEI. This CDR3 contains 14 residues. The J segment lost 5 bases and the V segment lost 8 bases, leaving 9 bases of the junction unmatched. The CDR3 region is CASAGTGTIYGYTF. DNA for the CDR3: TGTGCCAGCGCCGGGACAGGGACCATATATGGCTACACCTTC.

The chain has TRBV27 and TRBJ2-2, with 9 bases fitting TRBD2. CDR3 length: 16 amino acids. Germline V gives CDR1 MNHEY, CDR2 SMNVEV (reference sequence). V lost 3 bases, J lost 3 bases, and 5 bases stayed unmatched. As DNA, the CDR3 is TGTGCCAGCAGTTTGGCGGGGGGGCCCGACACCGGGGAGCTGTTTTTT. Translating gives CASSLAGGPDTGELFF.

V and J are TRBV5-4 and TRBJ2-5; tentative D call: TRBD2 (5 bases). The V end lost 1 base, the J end lost 1 base, and 11 bases lay between the germline ends. Germline loops: CDR1 SGHNT, CDR2 YYREEE (reference sequence). This CDR3 is 15 amino acids long. The CDR3 coding sequence is TGTGCCAGCAGCTTGCGGGCAGGAGGCCAAGAGACCCAGTACTTC. It encodes CASSLRAGGQETQYF.

The gene calls are TRBV30 and TRBJ2-1; D perhaps matches TRBD2 (6 bases). The V and J ends lost 1 base and 9 bases respectively, with 13 bases between them. CDR1 GTSNPN and CDR2 SVGIG come from the germline V gene (reference sequence). CDR3 size: 13 residues. CDR3 loop: CAWSGGGAREQFF. CDR3 DNA: TGTGCCTGGAGTGGGGGAGGAGCTCGTGAGCAGTTCTTC.

The rearrangement joins TRBV7-8 to TRBJ2-2; 8 positions match TRBD1. CDR3 length equals 15 residues. Per germline, CDR1 SGHVS and CDR2 FQNEAQ. The trim removed 5 bases at V and 0 bases at J, leaving 2 bases unmatched. For the CDR3, the DNA is TGTGCCAGCAGCCGACAGGGGTCGAACACCGGGGAGCTGTTTTTT. Its translation is CASSRQGSNTGELFF.

The rearrangement uses TRBV11-1 and TRBJ1-6; TRBD1 matches 7 bases. The trim removed 5 bases at V and 8 bases at J, leaving 9 bases unmatched. This CDR3 spans 15 amino acids. Germline CDR1 reads SGHAT; CDR2 reads FQDESV (reference sequence). This CDR3 reads CASSPRQGVYSPLHF. In nucleotides, the CDR3 is TGTGCCAGCAGCCCCCGACAGGGTGTTTATTCACCCCTCCACTTT. Combining the CDR3 with reference TRBV11-1 and TRBJ1-6 gives the whole variable domain EAEVAQSPRYKITEKSQAVAFWCDPISGHATLYWYRQILGQGPELLVQFQDESVVDDSQLPKDRFSAERLKGVDSTLKIQPAELGDSAMYLCASSPRQGVYSPLHFGNGTRLTVT.

The CDR3 DNA reads TGTGCCAGTAGTATCAGACAGGGGGCCACAGATACGCAGTATTTT. This translates into CASSIRQGATDTQYF. The V and J genes are TRBV19 and TRBJ2-3; 10 nucleotides agree with TRBD1. The germline CDR1 and CDR2 sequences are LNHDA and SQIVND (reference sequence). With 3 bases clipped from V and 2 bases from J, the junction kept 2 bases outside the gene matches. This CDR3 spans 15 amino acids. Using reference TRBV19 and TRBJ2-3 for the parts outside the CDR3, the full variable domain is DGGITQSPKYLFRKEGQNVTLSCEQNLNHDAMYWYRQDPGQGLRLIYYSQIVNDFQKGDIAEGYSVSREKKESFPLTVTSAQKNPTAFYLCASSIRQGATDTQYFGPGTRLTVL.

With respect to this clone: At the DNA level, this CDR3 is encoded by other sequences in the same sample as well. The CDR3 sequence is CASSSADRGLEQYF. CDR3 nucleotides: TGCGCCAGCAGTTCGGCGGACAGGGGGCTCGAGCAGTACTTC. The chain has TRBV5-1 and TRBJ2-7; 11 nucleotides agree with TRBD1. There are 14 residues in the CDR3. Germline V gives CDR1 SGHRS, CDR2 YFSETQ. Trimming removed 5 bases from V and 6 bases from J; junction bases left unmatched: 7.

The V gene is TRBV19, the J gene TRBJ2-5, with D unresolved. V gave up 0 bases and J gave up 1 base, with 12 bases separating them. This CDR3 spans 16 amino acids. Germline-derived CDR1 and CDR2 are LNHDA and SQIVND (reference sequence). In DNA, the CDR3 is TGTGCCAGTAGTATAGACGGGTTCGGAATCCAAGAGACCCAGTACTTC. Translating gives CASSIDGFGIQETQYF.

The chain links TRBV19 to TRBJ2-3; D uncertain. V dropped 7 bases and J dropped 2 bases, with 10 bases sitting between them. The CDR3 covers 13 residues. CDR1 is LNHDA, CDR2 SQIVND, per germline (reference sequence). CDR3 protein: CASTDKLTDTQYF. CDR3 in DNA: TGTGCCAGTACCGACAAACTCACAGATACGCAGTATTTT.

The rearrangement links TRBV28 to TRBJ2-7; 10 positions match TRBD2. V dropped 5 bases and J dropped 5; count of bases not matched to a gene: 0. Per the germline V gene, CDR1 is MDHEN and CDR2 is SYDVKM. This CDR3 has 12 amino acids. CDR3 sequence (DNA): TGTGCCAGCAGTCTAGCGGGAGACGAGCAGTACTTC. It encodes CASSLAGDEQYF.

This rearrangement joins TRBV29-1 to TRBJ2-5, with 9 nucleotides matching TRBD2. The DNA end favors TRBJ2-7, so the J call may be wrong. The germline CDR1 and CDR2 sequences are SQVTM and ANQGSEA. The CDR3 is 14 residues long. The CDR3 DNA is TGCAGCGTTGGAGGGATAGCGGGAGACGACGAGCAGTACTTC. Protein product: CSVGGIAGDDEQYF.

V is TRBV4-1 and J is TRBJ1-1, with a possible D match to TRBD1 (6 bases). There are 15 residues in the CDR3. Germline-derived CDR1 and CDR2 are MGHRA and YSYEKL. V lost 0 bases and J 7 bases, leaving 15 bases between the germline ends. The CDR3 nucleotides are TGCGCCAGCAGCCAAGAAGGAACAGGGTGGAATGAAGCTTTCTTT. Translating gives CASSQEGTGWNEAFF.

The CDR3 DNA follows: TGCAGCGTTCTGCAGGGTAATCAGCCCCAGCATTTT. It is translated as CSVLQGNQPQHF. The chain employs TRBV29-1 and TRBJ1-5; D perhaps matches TRBD1 (5 bases). V lost 5 bases, J lost 4 bases, and 9 bases lay in between. The CDR3 sequence is 12 residues long. The germline CDR1 and CDR2 sequences are SQVTM and ANQGSEA.

The V gene is TRBV29-1, the J gene TRBJ1-2; TRBD1 matches at 12 bases. Losses at the gene ends were 6 bases for V and 6 bases for J; bases not matched to a gene: 20. This CDR3 has 18 residues. CDR1 and CDR2 (germline): SQVTM, ANQGSEA. The CDR3 DNA sequence: TGCAGCGTCCCCTTGGGGGACAGGGGGCCCGATTGGGTTGATGGCTACACCTTC. Translating it yields CSVPLGDRGPDWVDGYTF.

This chain uses TRBV5-4 with TRBJ2-7, with 8 bases aligning to TRBD1. The CDR3 extends over 13 amino acids. Trimming at V came to 3 bases and at J to 4 bases, leaving 3 bases not matched to a gene. Looked up from germline, CDR1 is SGHNT and CDR2 is YYREEE (reference sequence). The CDR3, as DNA: TGTGCCAGCAGCTCGGGACAGGAATACGAGCAGTACTTC. Translated, it gives CASSSGQEYEQYF.

The CDR3 reads CASSLGLYPNTIYF. CDR3 DNA sequence: TGTGCCAGCAGCCTGGGCCTATACCCAAACACCATATATTTT. V gene TRBV2 combines with J gene TRBJ1-3; D is undetermined. CDR3 length equals 14 residues. Germline V gives CDR1 SNHLY, CDR2 FYNNEI. Trimming removed 6 bases from V and 6 bases from J, with 15 bases in between.

V is TRBV9 and J is TRBJ1-3; TRBD1 matches 7 bases. Germline CDR1 and CDR2: SGDLS and YYNGEE. Trimming removed 4 bases from V and 5 bases from J; junction bases left unmatched: 12. This CDR3 is built from 16 residues. The CDR3 region is CASSHDRDSLRNTIYF. DNA of the CDR3: TGTGCCAGCAGCCACGACAGGGACTCTCTTAGAAACACCATATATTTT. Full variable domain (remainder filled in from reference TRBV9 and TRBJ1-3): DSGVTQTPKHLITATGQRVTLRCSPRSGDLSVYWYQQSLDQGLQFLIQYYNGEERAKGNILERFSAQQFPDLHSELNLSSLELGDSALYFCASSHDRDSLRNTIYFGEGSWLTVV.

This chain connects TRBV18 to TRBJ2-3; 11 bases match TRBD1. Per the germline V gene, CDR1 is KGHSH and CDR2 is LQKENI. This CDR3 spans 16 amino acids. V trimming: 3 bases; J trimming: 5 bases; junction bases outside the gene matches: 7. DNA of the CDR3: TGTGCCAGCTCACCTACCGGGACAGGGGGACGAGATACGCAGTATTTT. This encodes CASSPTGTGGRDTQYF.